This TCR beta chain stems from a study of OX40 agonist ivuxolimab in advanced cancers. The overall study: At approximately 80% male, the cohort had a mean age of 60 years, ranging from roughly 23 to 80.

For this clone: What it binds is not known.

Regarding the study as a whole: CD4+ and CD8+ blood T cells expanded clonally by week 6 at 0.1 to 3.0 mg/kg.

Samples were taken at baseline and on day 1 of cycles 4 and 7. Generated by immunoSEQ multiplex PCR, the TCRdb table keeps only in-frame clones and is missing some. The sample has tens of thousands of clones, roughly 84% seen once. Germline values: CDR1 MNHEY, CDR2 SVGAGI. Losses at the gene ends were 5 bases for V and 5 bases for J; bases not matched to a gene: 5. This CDR3 has 14 residues. This sequence joins TRBV6-5 and TRBJ1-4; 7 positions match TRBD1. This clonotype originated in an adult with an advanced solid tumor such as melanoma, head and neck, liver or kidney cancer. This specimen consisted of CD4+ or CD8+ T cells sorted from blood, obtained in a trial of the OX40 agonist ivuxolimab. The CDR3 is CASSEGQPNEKLFF. The DNA for the CDR3 is TGTGCCAGCAGTGAGGGACAGCCAAATGAAAAACTGTTTTTT.